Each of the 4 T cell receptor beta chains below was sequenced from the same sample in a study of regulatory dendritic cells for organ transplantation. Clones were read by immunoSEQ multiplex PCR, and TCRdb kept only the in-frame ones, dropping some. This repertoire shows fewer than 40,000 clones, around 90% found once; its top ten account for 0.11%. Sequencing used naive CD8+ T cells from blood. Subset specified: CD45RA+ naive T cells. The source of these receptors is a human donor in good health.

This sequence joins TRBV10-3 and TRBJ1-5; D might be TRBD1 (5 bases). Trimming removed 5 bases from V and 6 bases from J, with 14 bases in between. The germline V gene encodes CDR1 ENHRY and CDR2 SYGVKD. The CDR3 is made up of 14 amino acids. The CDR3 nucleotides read TGTGCCATCAGTCCCGTGGGGGTGGGTCAGCCCCAGCATTTT. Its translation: CAISPVGVGQPQHF.

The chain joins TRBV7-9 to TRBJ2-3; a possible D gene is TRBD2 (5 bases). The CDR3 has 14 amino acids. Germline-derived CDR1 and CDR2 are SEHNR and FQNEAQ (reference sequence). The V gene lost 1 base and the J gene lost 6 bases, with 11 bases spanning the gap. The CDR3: CASSLDREMDTQYF. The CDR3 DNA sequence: TGTGCCAGCAGCTTAGACCGGGAAATGGATACGCAGTATTTT.

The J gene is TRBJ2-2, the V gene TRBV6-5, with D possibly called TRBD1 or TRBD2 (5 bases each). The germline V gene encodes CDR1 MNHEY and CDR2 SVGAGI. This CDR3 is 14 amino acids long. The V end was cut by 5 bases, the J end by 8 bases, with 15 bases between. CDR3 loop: CASSSLGEIGELFF. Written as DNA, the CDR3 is TGTGCCAGCAGTAGTCTGGGGGAGATTGGGGAGCTGTTTTTT.

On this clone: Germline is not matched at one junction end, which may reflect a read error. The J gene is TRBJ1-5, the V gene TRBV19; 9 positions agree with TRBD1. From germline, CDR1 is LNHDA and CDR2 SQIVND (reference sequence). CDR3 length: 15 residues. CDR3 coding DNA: TGTGCCAGTAGGAAGACAGGGGGTCGCAACCAGCCCCAGCATTTT. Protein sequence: CASRKTGGRNQPQHF.